These 2 T cell receptor beta chains were sequenced from one sample in a study of blood T cell repertoires in COVID-19. Clones were sequenced by immunoSEQ multiplex PCR, and TCRdb holds only the in-frame ones, with some missing. The sample has a few hundred thousand clones; roughly nine tenths are singletons. Sequenced: peripheral blood. These receptors originate from a man in his forties who had recovered from COVID-19.

The genes are TRBV29-1 and TRBJ1-2; no clear D. The CDR3 loop spans 13 amino acids. Germline CDR1 SQVTM, CDR2 ANQGSEA. Trimming removed 3 bases from V and 2 bases from J, with 10 bases in between. In DNA, the CDR3 is TGCAGCGTTGATTTTGGGAGGAACTATGGCTACACCTTC. Translation: CSVDFGRNYGYTF.

The chain joins TRBV12-5 to TRBJ2-7, with D possibly TRBD1 on 6 matching bases. The V end lost 7 bases, the J end lost 4 bases, and 11 bases lay between the germline ends. From germline, CDR1 is LGHNT and CDR2 FRNRAP. The CDR3 covers 12 residues. The CDR3: CASARDRYEQYF. CDR3 DNA: TGTGCTAGTGCCCGAGACAGGTACGAGCAGTACTTC.